This T cell receptor beta chain is from a study of cytomegalovirus exposure and HLA in healthy donors. This clone has just a few counts. Antigen specificity is unknown. It was with 60 Vbeta and 13 Jbeta primers that the PCR ran. TCRdb's table, derived via immunoSEQ multiplex PCR, lists solely in-frame clones and lacks some. The table lists 150,000 to 200,000 clones, about 80% of them singletons, with 4.4% in the top ten. Study-wide findings and caveats: Among TCR sequences, most were rare, though some public TCRs appeared in many donors. Later on, an analysis found that several of the most significant clusters appeared to be linked to common viral pathogens, which included parvovirus B19.

The germline V gene has CDR1 MNHNS and CDR2 SASEGT. V lost 7 bases to trimming and J lost 5 bases, with 11 bases between them. The CDR3 loop spans 13 amino acids. The chain links TRBV6-1 to TRBJ1-4; TRBD1 is a possible D gene (6 bases). Sequencing was carried out using PBMCs. This receptor was taken from a woman aged 25 to 45 in good health and CMV-seropositive. The CDR3 here is CASKDRINEKLFF. CDR3 coding DNA: TGTGCCAGCAAGGACAGAATCAATGAAAAACTGTTTTTT.